Presented here are 13 T cell receptor beta chains from one specimen sequenced in a study of shared clonotypes between healthy human individuals. Libraries were prepared by immunoSEQ multiplex PCR; TCRdb keeps only in-frame clonotypes and omits some of them. The sample has about 2.4 million clones; roughly 93% are singletons. The sequencing input was naive CD4+ T cells from PBMCs. Subset defined: CD45RA+ positively selected. The receptors stem from a man aged 18 to 35 in good health. Some clones in this sample may be carry-over from other donors' samples.

The chain combines TRBV5-1 with TRBJ1-4; no clear D. The CDR3 has 14 residues. V dropped 0 bases and J dropped 8 bases, with 11 bases sitting between them. Germline assignment: CDR1 SGHRS and CDR2 YFSETQ. CDR3 coding DNA: TGCGCCAGCAGCTTGGACATTCGAAGGGAAAAACTGTTTTTT. Protein sequence: CASSLDIRREKLFF.

The chain carries TRBV5-1 and TRBJ1-5; no clear D. Looked up from germline, CDR1 is SGHRS and CDR2 is YFSETQ. CDR3 length: 16 amino acids. Trimming removed 0 bases at V and 2 bases at J, with 12 bases between. The CDR3 bases are TGCGCCAGCAGCTTGGTCCCCCTGGGTGGCAATCAGCCCCAGCATTTT. Translated, it gives CASSLVPLGGNQPQHF.

V usage is TRBV5-1 and J usage is TRBJ2-1, with TRBD1 matching over 9 bases. The junction had 9 bases not matched to a gene; V was cut back by 2 bases and J by 0 bases. From germline, CDR1 is SGHRS and CDR2 YFSETQ. The CDR3 runs 18 residues. The CDR3, as DNA: TGCGCCAGCAGCTTAGTCTTGAAACAGGGGGCCTCCTACAATGAGCAGTTCTTC. Residues: CASSLVLKQGASYNEQFF.

The CDR3 DNA reads as TGCAGCCTTGTGACAGGGAAGCCCTACAATGAGCAGTTCTTC. As protein: CSLVTGKPYNEQFF. The chain recombines TRBV29-1 with TRBJ2-1; TRBD1 matches at 7 bases. V was pared by 8 bases and J by 2 bases, with 9 bases of the junction left unmatched. Germline CDR1 reads SQVTM; CDR2 reads ANQGSEA. The CDR3 contains 14 residues.

The genes are TRBV12-2 and TRBJ1-2; the D segment call TRBD1 is taken from the table without a DNA check. TRBV12-2 is shown as a pseudogene. The CDR3 loop spans 19 amino acids. CDR3 region: CASRTPPRTGALANYGYTF. CDR3 in DNA: TGTGCAAGTCGCACCCCGCCCCGGACAGGGGCCTTAGCTAACTATGGCTACACCTTC.

The chain carries TRBV9 and TRBJ1-1; D is ambiguous. There are 15 residues in the CDR3. V was pared by 6 bases and J by 6 bases, with 21 bases between. CDR1 is SGDLS and CDR2 is YYNGEE in the germline V gene. The CDR3 region is CASTNSPGDPSEAFF. DNA for the CDR3: TGTGCCAGCACCAATTCTCCCGGGGATCCCTCTGAAGCTTTCTTT. The whole variable domain, remainder taken from reference TRBV9 and TRBJ1-1, is DSGVTQTPKHLITATGQRVTLRCSPRSGDLSVYWYQQSLDQGLQFLIQYYNGEERAKGNILERFSAQQFPDLHSELNLSSLELGDSALYFCASTNSPGDPSEAFFGQGTRLTVV.

This clone was counted a single time. CDR3: CASSPSQGVSGYTF. Written as DNA, the CDR3 is TGTGCCAGCAGCCCCTCCCAGGGTGTGAGTGGCTACACCTTC. The chain couples TRBV6-1 to TRBJ1-2; perhaps TRBD1 as D (5 bases). Trimming removed 6 bases at V and 7 bases at J, with 18 bases between. The CDR3 has 14 amino acids. Germline-derived CDR1 and CDR2 are MNHNS and SASEGT.

The J gene is TRBJ2-1, the V gene TRBV4-3; no definite D call. Germline-derived CDR1 and CDR2 are LGHNA and YSLEER. The V gene lost 0 bases and the J gene lost 10 bases, with 10 bases spanning the gap. This CDR3 spans 13 amino acids. CDR3 protein: CASSQDRALEQFF. The CDR3 DNA reads as TGCGCCAGCAGCCAAGATAGGGCCCTAGAGCAGTTCTTC.

The chain has TRBV15 and TRBJ2-3; D call uncertain. This CDR3 region has 12 residues. In germline, CDR1 is LNHNV, CDR2 YYDKDF (reference sequence). With 2 bases removed from V and 6 bases from J, the gap between germline ends came to 6 bases. CDR3 in amino acids: CATSRPKDTQYF. As DNA, the CDR3 is TGTGCCACCAGCAGACCCAAGGATACGCAGTATTTT.

The table lists this clone with a count of one. The chain couples TRBV7-9 to TRBJ1-1; D possibly corresponds to TRBD1 (6 bases). The CDR3 is made up of 13 amino acids. V was clipped by 6 bases and J by 6 bases, with 14 bases between them. Germline CDR1 and CDR2: SEHNR and FQNEAQ (reference sequence). DNA for the CDR3: TGTGCCAGCAGTGAACAGGGAACGGCTGAAGCTTTCTTT. Its protein product is CASSEQGTAEAFF.

The chain recombines TRBV4-2 with TRBJ2-5, with 11 positions matching TRBD2. Per the germline V gene, CDR1 is LGHNA and CDR2 is YNFKEQ. The CDR3 has 16 amino acids. The ends lost 0 bases at V and 6 bases at J; junction bases unmatched: 6. The CDR3 reads CASSQEGSGRVKTQYF. The CDR3 region has the DNA TGTGCCAGCAGCCAAGAGGGTAGCGGGAGGGTCAAGACCCAGTACTTC.

Comments on this clone: Other DNA sequences within the sample encode an identical CDR3. The chain combines TRBV28 with TRBJ1-5; D uncertain. This CDR3 region has 13 residues. V gave up 9 bases and J gave up 3 bases, with 12 bases separating them. Germline CDR1 MDHEN, CDR2 SYDVKM. CDR3 coding DNA: TGTGCCAGTAGCCCCGGGCACAATCAGCCCCAGCATTTT. This translates into CASSPGHNQPQHF.

The V gene is TRBV4-1, the J gene TRBJ2-1; 9 nucleotides line up with TRBD2. The V and J ends lost 0 bases and 7 bases, in that order; junction bases with no gene match: 10. This CDR3 spans 17 amino acids. CDR1 and CDR2 (germline): MGHRA, YSYEKL. The CDR3 reads CASSQEISSGRLNEQFF. As DNA, the CDR3 is TGCGCCAGCAGCCAAGAGATCTCCAGCGGGAGGCTTAATGAGCAGTTCTTC.